This T cell receptor beta chain was retrieved from a study of Ad26.COV2.S vaccination and SARS-CoV-2 variants (dated by TCRdb to the early 2020s). Study-level background: Vaccine-arm donors came from COV1001, a multicentre, randomized, double-blind, placebo-controlled phase I-IIa trial of Ad26.COV2.S in healthy adults. Ad26.COV2.S was given intramuscularly at 5x10^10 or 1x10^11 viral particles, as a single shot or as two shots 56 days apart. TCRbeta repertoire sequencing was used to assess the specificity and breadth of SARS-CoV-2-reactive T cell receptors after Ad26.COV2.S vaccination. A total of around 32 samples were included in the TCR-sequenced set, comprising roughly 19 Ad26.COV2.S vaccine recipients, 5 placebo recipients and 8 SARS-CoV-2 convalescent individuals. Trial participants were randomized into five groups of five, in which low-dose or high-dose Ad26.COV2.S was given once or twice, or placebo was given on both occasions. Blinding of investigators to trial group allocation was maintained during experiments and outcome assessment.

TCRbeta CDR3 regions were sequenced with the immunoSEQ Assay. After extraction, genomic DNA underwent amplification by bias-controlled multiplex PCR, followed by high-throughput sequencing. The original methods were these. To quantify the absolute abundance of every unique TCRbeta CDR3 region, sequences were collapsed and filtered. T cell fraction was estimated by normalization of TCRbeta template counts to usable DNA, with usable DNA being measured through amplification of reference genes present in all nucleated cells. Repertoire TCRs were annotated as SARS-CoV-2-specific when V gene, CDR3 amino acid sequence and J gene were exactly matched to a known reactive TCR set. The reference SARS-CoV-2 TCR set was derived from MIRA and filtered for enrichment in COVID-19-positive ImmuneCODE repertoires, a step that removed public or cross-reactive TCRs. Using the MIRA antigens, annotated TCRs were further analysed by specific ORF or by position within an ORF. Depth was the summed frequency of annotated unique rearrangements, while breadth was defined as annotated unique rearrangements over total unique productive rearrangements. Two-sided Wilcoxon rank-sum tests were applied when comparing TCR breadth between groups. TCRdb took over this immuneACCESS table, retaining in-frame rearrangements with V and J assigned. Such tables are incomplete; in checked studies, under half of the missing clones stem from an unresolved V gene, and the remainder is unexplained. V and J calls and clone size follow that table, whereas D and trimming were derived from the DNA. For this sample the table gives some 640,000 clones, of which more than 70% were detected only once. Of the sample, over 1.3% is held by the ten largest clones.

The meaning of the sample's treatment or condition label: around 19 received Ad26.COV2.S at low or high dose, single or two shots; roughly 5 received placebo; per-sample allocation not given. Repertoires of vaccine and placebo recipients were sequenced from samples taken on day 63 after the first injection. Between 29 July and 7 August 2020, Cohort 1b enrolled fewer than 30 adults aged 18-55 years at one site in Boston, USA. Ad26.COV2.S was a replication-incompetent adenovirus type 26 vector expressing a prefusion-stabilized SARS-CoV-2 spike protein from the original Wuhan strain. Remarks on this clone: The target of this receptor is not known. No base qualities exist here, and no much larger clone lies one base off it.

What the research found in general, with its limitations: Comparing responses between vaccine doses or regimens was not something the study was powered to do. Comparable non-spike TCR breadth was observed between vaccine and placebo recipients, consistent with only spike being contained in the vaccine. The authors noted that total T cell responses may have been underestimated by the TCR breadth and depth analyses. After vaccination, substantial breadth of spike-specific CD8+ and CD4+ T cell responses was reported. Ad26.COV2.S recipients had higher spike-specific TCR breadth than placebo recipients (P = 0.0014).

Sequences SQVTM (CDR1) and ANQGSEA (CDR2) are obtained from the germline V gene. V and J are trimmed by 3 bases and 5 bases, and the gene matches miss 6 bases of the junction. The CDR3 runs 15 residues from the cysteine to the phenylalanine. CDR3 DNA only is kept here, 45 bases in frame from base 1. The source is a person aged 18-60 years who received the Ad26.COV2.S COVID-19 vaccine or a placebo. Sequenced here: peripheral blood, sampled in a trial of Ad26.COV2.S vaccine versus placebo. Rearrangement joined TRBV29-1 to TRBJ2-5, and 13 junctional nucleotides match TRBD2. The nucleotides are TGCAGCGTTGATGGGACTAGCGGGGTGGTTGAGACCCAGTACTTC. This sequence encodes CSVDGTSGVVETQYF.